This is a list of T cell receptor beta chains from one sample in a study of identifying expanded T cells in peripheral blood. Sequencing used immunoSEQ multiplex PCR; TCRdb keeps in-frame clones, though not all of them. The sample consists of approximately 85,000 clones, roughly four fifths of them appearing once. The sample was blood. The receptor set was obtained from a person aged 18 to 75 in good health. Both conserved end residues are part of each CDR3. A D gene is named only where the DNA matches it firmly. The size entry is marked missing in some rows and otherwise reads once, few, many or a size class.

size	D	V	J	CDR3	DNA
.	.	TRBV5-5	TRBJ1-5	CASSSQQGFGNQPQHF	TGTGCCAGCAGCTCACAACAGGGATTCGGGAATCAGCCCCAGCATTTT
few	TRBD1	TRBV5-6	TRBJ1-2	CASSPGTDPGYTF	TGTGCCAGCAGCCCCGGGACAGACCCCGGCTACACCTTC
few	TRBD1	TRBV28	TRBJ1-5	CASSGTGGNQPQHF	TGTGCCAGCAGTGGGACAGGGGGCAATCAGCCCCAGCATTTT
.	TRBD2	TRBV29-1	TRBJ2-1	CSVAGLGDYNEQFF	TGCAGCGTTGCGGGACTAGGGGATTACAATGAGCAGTTCTTC
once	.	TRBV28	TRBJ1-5	CASSSRQVPQHF	TGTGCCAGCAGTTCCCGACAGGTCCCCCAGCATTTT
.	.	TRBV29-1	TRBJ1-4	CSAAPGAANEKLFF	TGCAGCGCAGCTCCCGGGGCGGCTAATGAAAAACTGTTTTTT
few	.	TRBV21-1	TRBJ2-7	CASSGRDGSYEQYF	TGTGCCAGCAGCGGGAGGGACGGTTCCTACGAGCAGTACTTC
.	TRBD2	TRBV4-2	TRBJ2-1	CASSLSAGGAGNEQFF	TGTGCCAGCAGTCTGTCAGCGGGAGGAGCGGGTAATGAGCAGTTCTTC
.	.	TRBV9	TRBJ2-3	CASSVEVDFTDTQYF	TGTGCCAGCAGCGTAGAAGTCGATTTCACAGATACGCAGTATTTT
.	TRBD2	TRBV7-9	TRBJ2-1	CASSLGTSSREQFF	TGTGCCAGCAGCCTAGGGACTAGCTCTCGGGAGCAGTTCTTC
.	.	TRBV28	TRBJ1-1	CASSLLTGLSTEAFF	TGTGCCAGCAGCTTACTTACAGGGTTGAGCACTGAAGCTTTCTTT
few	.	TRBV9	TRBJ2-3	CASSVEFLDTQYF	TGTGCCAGCAGCGTAGAATTTTTAGATACGCAGTATTTT
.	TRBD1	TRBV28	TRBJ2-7	CASSTQGVSYEQYF	TGTGCCAGCAGTACACAGGGGGTCTCCTACGAGCAGTACTTC
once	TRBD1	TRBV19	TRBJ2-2	CASSMDRTGELFF	TGTGCCAGTAGTATGGACAGGACCGGGGAGCTGTTTTTT
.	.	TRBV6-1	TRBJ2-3	CASSDPAFHTDTQYF	TGTGCCAGCAGTGACCCAGCTTTCCACACAGATACGCAGTATTTT
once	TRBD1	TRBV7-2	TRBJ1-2	CASSLDFTGTANYGYTF	TGTGCCAGCAGCTTAGACTTCACAGGGACAGCTAACTATGGCTACACCTTC
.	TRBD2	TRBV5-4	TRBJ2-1	CASSPRGGVVNEQFF	TGTGCCAGCAGCCCTCGGGGGGGGGTAGTCAATGAGCAGTTCTTC